One and the same sample provided the 13 T cell receptor beta chains below, sequenced in a study of T cell responses to AZD1222 COVID-19 vaccine. Libraries were prepared by immunoSEQ multiplex PCR; TCRdb keeps only in-frame clonotypes and omits some of them. The sample consists of tens of thousands of clones, under 95% of them appearing once. Specimen: peripheral blood, collected on day 0 of AZD1222 vaccination. These receptors were obtained from an adult in good health.

The genes are TRBV6-2 or TRBV6-3 and TRBJ2-7, with D unresolved. The V end lost 2 bases, the J end lost 3 bases, and 8 bases lay between the germline ends. Germline values: CDR1 MNHEY, CDR2 SVGEGT. This CDR3 is built from 13 residues. The CDR3 here is CASSYVSVYEQYF. The CDR3 coding sequence is TGTGCCAGCAGTTACGTTTCAGTCTACGAGCAGTACTTC.

The genes are TRBV7-3 and TRBJ1-6; unclear D gene. The CDR3 consists of 15 residues. Trimming removed 5 bases at V and 7 bases at J, with 15 bases between. The germline V gene has CDR1 SGHTA and CDR2 FQGTGA. In DNA form, the CDR3 reads TGTGCCAGCAGCAGGTCGGACCCGACCAATTCACCCCTCCACTTT. Translation gives CASSRSDPTNSPLHF. Full variable domain (rest looked up from reference TRBV7-3 and TRBJ1-6): GAGVSQTPSNKVTEKGKYVELRCDPISGHTALYWYRQSLGQGPEFLIYFQGTGAADDSGLPNDRFFAVRPEGSVSTLKIQRTERGDSAVYLCASSRSDPTNSPLHFGNGTRLTVT.

The chain is built from TRBV3-1 (or the pseudogene TRBV3-2) and TRBJ1-1; TRBD1 matches at 7 bases. The CDR3 loop spans 16 amino acids. The V gene end was trimmed by 4 bases and the J gene end by 4 bases; junction bases not matched to a gene: 12. Per the germline V gene, CDR1 is LGHDT and CDR2 is YNNKEL (reference sequence). CDR3 amino acids: CASSLRHTSGGTEAFF. The CDR3 nucleotides read TGTGCCAGCAGCCTTCGACATACCTCAGGGGGCACTGAAGCTTTCTTT.

The rearrangement links TRBV28 to TRBJ1-2; no reliable D call. The germline V gene encodes CDR1 MDHEN and CDR2 SYDVKM. The V gene lost 5 bases and the J gene lost 2 bases, with 3 bases spanning the gap. The CDR3 runs 11 residues. DNA for the CDR3: TGTGCCAGCAGTCAGAACTATGGCTACACCTTC. Its translation: CASSQNYGYTF.

The gene calls are TRBV5-4 and TRBJ2-2; D not certain. The CDR3 totals 16 residues. CDR1 and CDR2 from the germline V gene are SGHNT and YYREEE (reference sequence). V lost 0 bases, J lost 0 bases, and 9 bases lay in between. The chain's CDR3 is CASSLGLLPNTGELFF. CDR3 coding DNA: TGTGCCAGCAGCTTGGGGCTTCTACCGAACACCGGGGAGCTGTTTTTT.

The gene calls are TRBV28 and TRBJ1-6; a possible D gene is TRBD1 (5 bases). The CDR3 is 15 residues long. The V end lost 5 bases, the J end lost 6 bases, and 14 bases lay between the germline ends. The germline V gene encodes CDR1 MDHEN and CDR2 SYDVKM. This chain's CDR3 is CASSPRGVPNSPLHF. The CDR3, as DNA: TGTGCCAGCAGTCCCCGAGGGGTCCCTAATTCACCCCTCCACTTT.

The CDR3 spells CASSLEGGEFEAFF. In DNA, the CDR3 is TGCGCCAGCAGCTTGGAAGGGGGCGAATTCGAAGCTTTCTTT. The chain recombines TRBV5-1 with TRBJ1-1; 7 bases align to TRBD1. With V trimmed by 0 bases and J by 8 bases, 7 bases remained unmatched. There are 14 residues in the CDR3. CDR1 and CDR2 from the germline V gene are SGHRS and YFSETQ.

This chain links TRBV7-5 with TRBJ1-2. TRBV7-5 is annotated as a pseudogene. The CDR3 spans 16 residues. CDR3 nucleotide sequence: TGTGCCAGAAGCTTAGCTGGGACGGGGGGCGGCTATGGCTACACCTTC. It yields the protein CARSLAGTGGGYGYTF.

By share, this clone counts as medium-sized. The CDR3 region has the DNA TGTGCCAGCAGTTTAGTCACCGGGGAGCTGTTTTTT. Encoded protein: CASSLVTGELFF. The chain has TRBV6-2 or TRBV6-3 and TRBJ2-2; no clear D. Trimming took off 4 bases at V and 4 bases at J, with 4 bases between the two ends. The CDR3 totals 12 residues. Germline lookup yields CDR1 MNHEY and CDR2 SVGEGT.

The chain joins TRBV23-1 to TRBJ1-1; TRBD1 aligns across 7 bases. TRBV23-1 is identified as an open reading frame with a role that is uncertain. The CDR3 spans 15 residues. J lost 6 bases, V lost 0 bases, and 7 bases had no gene match. The CDR3 protein is CASSQSRQGKAEAFF. The CDR3 DNA is TGCGCCAGCAGTCAATCGAGACAGGGTAAGGCTGAAGCTTTCTTT.

This clone was recorded a few times. The chain links TRBV4-1 to TRBJ1-2, with D uncertain. Trimming took 1 base from V and 6 from J, leaving 12 bases between them. This CDR3 has 14 residues. CDR1 is MGHRA and CDR2 is YSYEKL in the germline V gene. CDR3 nucleotide sequence: TGCGCCAGCAGCCAAGTGGTAAGAAGGGATGGCTACACCTTC. Its protein is CASSQVVRRDGYTF.

This clone occurred once. The same CDR3 arises from other DNA sequences in this sample as well. This chain uses TRBV5-1 with TRBJ1-1; TRBD1 is a possible D gene (6 bases). Trimming cost V 3 bases and J 3 bases, with 12 bases left between them. The CDR3 runs 14 residues. In germline, CDR1 is SGHRS, CDR2 YFSETQ. The CDR3 protein is CASSYSAGDTEAFF. The CDR3 nucleotides read TGCGCCAGCAGCTATAGTGCAGGGGACACTGAAGCTTTCTTT. The full variable domain, rest sourced from reference TRBV5-1 and TRBJ1-1, is KAGVTQTPRYLIKTRGQQVTLSCSPISGHRSVSWYQQTPGQGLQFLFEYFSETQRNKGNFPGRFSGRQFSNSRSEMNVSTLELGDSALYLCASSYSAGDTEAFFGQGTRLTVV.

The J gene is TRBJ1-1, the V gene TRBV19; D remains ambiguous. The CDR3 loop spans 17 amino acids. Germline CDR1 LNHDA, CDR2 SQIVND (reference sequence). V shed 4 bases and J shed 1 base, with 19 bases lying between them. CDR3 sequence reads: CASSTGYGGLRNTEAFF. DNA of the CDR3: TGTGCCAGTAGTACAGGATACGGCGGGTTAAGGAACACTGAAGCTTTCTTT.